The clone carrying this TCR beta chain was observed at least ten times. This sample is drawn from a study of T-cell memory formation after mild COVID-19. V trimming: 5 bases; J trimming: 5 bases; junction bases outside the gene matches: 3. The germline gives CDR1 SGHRS, CDR2 YFSETQ. The CDR3 is 14 amino acids. TCRdb reprocessed the 5' RACE reads via MiXCR and lists one record per CDR3 protein. The sample has roughly 510,000 distinct CDR3 sequences, approximately 15% seen once. The chain combines TRBV5-1 with TRBJ1-6, with TRBD1 matching 8 bases. The receptor was isolated from an adult woman who had mild COVID-19 (a few samples of this study predate the infection). Cell type and time point are not known. Sequenced material: PBMCs or a T cell subset sorted from them (not recorded which). The CDR3 loop is CASRRGQDNSPLHF. As DNA, the CDR3 is TGCGCCAGCAGAAGGGGACAGGATAATTCACCCCTCCACTTT.